This T cell receptor (beta chain) was identified during a study of shared clonotypes between healthy human individuals. This clone occurred a few times. Clones were read by immunoSEQ multiplex PCR, and TCRdb kept only the in-frame ones, dropping some. The repertoire holds about 710,000 clones, over 60% seen once, with under 2% in the top ten. Trimming took off 1 base at V and 9 bases at J, with 15 bases between the two ends. CDR1 SNHLY and CDR2 FYNNEI come from the germline V gene. This CDR3 has 14 amino acids. Sequencing was carried out using memory CD4+ T cells sorted from blood. The subset is: CD45RA-negative fraction. The sequence derives from a woman in her twenties or thirties in good health. The chain links TRBV2 to TRBJ1-2; D may be TRBD1 (5 bases). The CDR3 region has the DNA TGTGCCAGCAGTGAAGAGGGCGGGGGACGGAGCTACACCTTC. Translated, it gives CASSEEGGGRSYTF.